The TCR beta chain described here comes from a study of T cells in Graves' hyperthyroidism and ophthalmopathy. General study findings and limits: Classification by a 13 V-J model distinguished ophthalmopathy from stable hyperthyroidism. Blood also carried most thyroid clonotypes expanded above 0.001.

Criteria for exclusion of patients were uncontrolled infection, other autoimmune disease, pregnancy or lactation. In making diagnoses, clinical symptoms, serum thyroxine and TRAb, thyroid ultrasound and orbital computed tomography were all used. This clonotype was observed many times. Its antigen is still unknown. This CDR3 comprises 14 residues. Trimming took 7 bases from V and 1 from J, leaving 13 bases between them. Per germline, CDR1 SNHLY and CDR2 FYNNEI. TCR beta CDR3 sequences were amplified from RNA transcripts. HTBI primers were employed in a first-round RT-PCR of the TCR CDR3. TCRdb redid the calling of the multiplex PCR reads with MiXCR, one entry per CDR3 protein. The sample includes approximately 700,000 distinct CDR3 sequences, less than 45% of them seen just once.

The sequence was obtained from an adult man with Graves' disease, either hyperthyroidism or ophthalmopathy (not recorded which). The chain has TRBV2 and TRBJ1-2; TRBD1 might be the D (5 bases). The sequenced material came from peripheral blood or thyroid tissue (not recorded which). As DNA, the CDR3 is TGTGCCAGCACGGGGGGTGCGATTAACTATGGCTACACCTTC. Amino acid sequence: CASTGGAINYGYTF.